Listed below are T cell receptor beta chains from one sample, sequenced in a study of cytomegalovirus exposure and HLA in healthy donors. Only in-frame clones appear in the TCRdb table, and some are missing; sequencing was by immunoSEQ multiplex PCR. The sample carries over 70,000 clones, around 78% recorded once. The sample comprised PBMCs. The source is a male donor in good health and CMV-seropositive. The CDR3 runs from the conserved cysteine through the conserved F or W. Fields, in order: J gene, D gene, V gene, clone size, CDR3 DNA, CDR3 protein. The D gene is left open where the match is weak. Not every row has a clone size; where given, it reads once, few, many or a size class.

TRBJ2-7,TRBD1,TRBV28,-,TGTGCCAGCAGTCCTCTGGACAGGAGCAACTACGAGCAGTACTTC,CASSPLDRSNYEQYF
TRBJ2-7,TRBD1,TRBV11-2,-,TGTGCCAGCAGCATTTCACAGGGGTTGGTCTACGAGCAGTACTTC,CASSISQGLVYEQYF
TRBJ2-7,-,TRBV30,-,TGTGACTGGAGCGGGCGACTAGTACGGGGCCCTCCAGGGGAGCAGTACTTC,CDWSGRLVRGPPGEQYF
TRBJ1-1,TRBD1,TRBV7-9,-,TGTGCCAGCAGCCCAAGAATGGGACAGGAGATAGGAGCTTTCTTT,CASSPRMGQEIGAFF
TRBJ1-1,TRBD1,TRBV30,once,TGTGCCTGGAGGGCCGGGACAGGGGTTTTAACTGAAGCTTTCTTT,CAWRAGTGVLTEAFF
TRBJ2-1,TRBD2,TRBV11-2,-,TGTGCCAGCAGCACCGGGACTAGCGGTTACAATGAGCAGTTCTTC,CASSTGTSGYNEQFF
TRBJ2-7,TRBD2,TRBV10-2,-,TGCGCCAGTTACCCTATGCTAGCGGAGACCTACGAGCAGTACTTC,CASYPMLAETYEQYF
TRBJ2-4,-,TRBV5-6,-,TGTGCCAGCAGCTTTTTTTCGAAAAACATTCAGTACTTC,CASSFFSKNIQYF
TRBJ2-3,-,TRBV5-4,-,TGTGCCAGCAGCATGGGGGGGCAAAGGTCAGATACGCAGTATTTT,CASSMGGQRSDTQYF
TRBJ1-5,-,TRBV7-8,-,TGTGCCAGCAGCCCAGGGTATGGCGATCAGCCCCAGCATTTT,CASSPGYGDQPQHF
TRBJ2-1,-,TRBV11-2,once,TGTGCCAGCAGCGAAAGGACAAGAAACCCCCTCAGGACGTACAATGAGCAGTTCTTC,CASSERTRNPLRTYNEQFF
TRBJ1-1,-,TRBV30,-,TGTGCCTGGAGGGAACAGGGTATCACTGAAGCTTTCTTT,CAWREQGITEAFF
TRBJ2-2,-,TRBV5-8,-,TGTGCCAGCAGCTTGGGCGTAGTGAACACCGGGGAGCTGTTTTTT,CASSLGVVNTGELFF
TRBJ1-2,TRBD1,TRBV29-1,-,TGCAGCGTATCCGGGACAGTTTATGGCTACACCTTC,CSVSGTVYGYTF
TRBJ1-1,TRBD1,TRBV9,-,TGTGCCAGCAGCGGCTCCTTAGACAGGGGGGCTTTCTTT,CASSGSLDRGAFF
TRBJ1-2,TRBD1,TRBV6-5,-,TGTGCCAGCAGTTACGCGGGACAGTTCGGCTACACCTTC,CASSYAGQFGYTF
TRBJ1-3,-,TRBV4-3,-,TGCGCCAGCAGCCAAGATTTGGGCGCTTCTGGAAACACCATATATTTT,CASSQDLGASGNTIYF
TRBJ1-2,-,TRBV5-1,-,TGCGCCAGCAGCCCTCTCCCCTTACAGATTAACTATGGCTACACCTTC,CASSPLPLQINYGYTF
TRBJ1-5,TRBD1,TRBV2,-,TGTGCCAGCGGTGACAGGGGCGCCGGCAATCAGCCCCAGCATTTT,CASGDRGAGNQPQHF
TRBJ2-3,-,TRBV6-1,-,TGTGCCAGTCGGCCGGCCGGGGCAGATACGCAGTATTTT,CASRPAGADTQYF
TRBJ1-5,TRBD1,TRBV28,-,TGTGCCAGCATAGGGGGCGGTCAGCCCCAGCATTTT,CASIGGGQPQHF
TRBJ2-7,-,TRBV21-1,-,TGTGCCAGCAGTCAGGGCTTGGTCGACGAGCAGTACTTC,CASSQGLVDEQYF
TRBJ1-1,-,TRBV13,few,TGTGCCACCGGGTCACTTAGGACTGAAGCTTTCTTT,CATGSLRTEAFF
TRBJ1-2,-,TRBV6-5,-,TGTGCCAGCAGTTCTACGGCGGCAGCCAACTATGGCTACACCTTC,CASSSTAAANYGYTF
TRBJ2-2,-,TRBV10-3,once,TGTGCCATCAGTGAGACAGGCAACACCGGGGAGCTGTTTTTT,CAISETGNTGELFF